One sample yielded the 10 T cell receptor beta chains listed below, sequenced in a study of lymphopenia after photon versus proton radiotherapy. The method was immunoSEQ multiplex PCR; TCRdb's version includes in-frame clones alone and lacks a portion of them. This table holds roughly 30,000 clones, around 81% found once. Here the sequenced sample was peripheral blood, taken from a patient treated with photon-based radiotherapy. These receptors all stem from a man in his forties or fifties with gastric cancer.

This rearrangement joins TRBV7-9 to TRBJ1-2; D call uncertain. The CDR3 has 14 residues. CDR1 and CDR2 (germline): SEHNR, FQNEAQ (reference sequence). V gave up 3 bases and J gave up 3 bases, with 11 bases separating them. This CDR3 is CASSFSMVDYGYTF. DNA for the CDR3: TGTGCCAGCAGCTTTTCTATGGTAGACTATGGCTACACCTTC.

The chain carries TRBV6-5 and TRBJ2-4; maybe TRBD1 (5 bases). The CDR3 loop spans 14 amino acids. V was cut by 6 bases and J by 0 bases, with 9 bases left in between. The germline V gene encodes CDR1 MNHEY and CDR2 SVGAGI. The CDR3 loop is CASSPDRAKNIQYF. The CDR3 DNA reads as TGTGCCAGCAGCCCCGACAGAGCCAAAAACATTCAGTACTTC.

This clone is a singleton in its sample. The chain employs TRBV11-2 and TRBJ2-1; the D gene is possibly TRBD1 (5 bases). The CDR3 has 14 amino acids. The V gene's germline CDR1 is SGHAT and CDR2 FQNNGV. V was pared by 5 bases and J by 4 bases, with 12 bases between. The CDR3 loop reads CASSPGWGYNEQFF. In DNA, the CDR3 is TGTGCCAGCAGCCCAGGGTGGGGATACAATGAGCAGTTCTTC. Filled out from reference TRBV11-2 and TRBJ2-1, the complete variable domain reads EAGVAQSPRYKIIEKRQSVAFWCNPISGHATLYWYQQILGQGPKLLIQFQNNGVVDDSQLPKDRFSAERLKGVDSTLKIQPAKLEDSAVYLCASSPGWGYNEQFFGPGTRLTVL.

This clone was seen a handful of times. The V gene is TRBV5-1, the J gene TRBJ2-2; D is unresolved. The CDR3 has 15 amino acids. The V end was cut by 0 bases, the J end by 1 base, with 7 bases between. Looked up from germline, CDR1 is SGHRS and CDR2 is YFSETQ. The CDR3 DNA is TGCGCCAGCAGCTTGGTTGGGGTGAACACCGGGGAGCTGTTTTTT. Translating it yields CASSLVGVNTGELFF.

The chain has TRBV6-1 and TRBJ1-2; D ambiguous. Germline CDR1 reads MNHNS; CDR2 reads SASEGT. The V and J ends lost 6 bases and 7 bases respectively, with 12 bases between them. There are 12 residues in the CDR3. The CDR3 loop is CASSAGVVGYTF. As DNA, the CDR3 is TGTGCCAGCAGCGCCGGAGTGGTTGGCTACACCTTC.

The chain is built from TRBV7-6 and TRBJ2-2, with D perhaps matching TRBD2 (6 bases). The length of the CDR3 is 19 residues. Germline values: CDR1 SGHVS, CDR2 FNYEAQ. The germline V and J ends were trimmed by 0 bases and 5 bases, with 22 bases remaining between them. This chain's CDR3 is CASSLALFWTGVGTGELFF. Here the CDR3 DNA reads TGTGCCAGCAGCTTAGCCCTATTCTGGACGGGGGTAGGGACCGGGGAGCTGTTTTTT.

The chain carries TRBV18 and TRBJ1-5, with 10 bases matching TRBD1. J lost 7 bases, V lost 3 bases, and 6 bases had no gene match. The germline CDR1 and CDR2 sequences are KGHSH and LQKENI. This CDR3 is 15 amino acids long. CDR3 region: CASSPLPGQGQPQHF. In DNA, the CDR3 is TGTGCCAGCTCACCCCTACCGGGACAGGGGCAGCCCCAGCATTTT.

The J gene is TRBJ2-1, the V gene TRBV19; 7 nucleotides line up with TRBD2. This CDR3 region has 13 residues. The ends lost 7 bases at V and 5 bases at J; junction bases unmatched: 5. Germline V lookup: CDR1 LNHDA, CDR2 SQIVND (reference sequence). DNA for the CDR3: TGTGCCAGTAATGGGGGGGGACACAATGAGCAGTTCTTC. This encodes CASNGGGHNEQFF. The full variable domain, rest sourced from reference TRBV19 and TRBJ2-1, is DGGITQSPKYLFRKEGQNVTLSCEQNLNHDAMYWYRQDPGQGLRLIYYSQIVNDFQKGDIAEGYSVSREKKESFPLTVTSAQKNPTAFYLCASNGGGHNEQFFGPGTRLTVL.

The chain employs TRBV5-1 and TRBJ1-3, with D unresolved. V was cut by 4 bases and J by 8 bases, with 13 bases left in between. The germline CDR1 and CDR2 sequences are SGHRS and YFSETQ. The CDR3 loop spans 13 amino acids. This chain's CDR3 is CASSPPSRDTIYF. In DNA form, the CDR3 reads TGCGCCAGCAGCCCTCCCTCTCGGGACACCATATATTTT. The entire variable domain, with the rest obtained from reference TRBV5-1 and TRBJ1-3, is as follows: KAGVTQTPRYLIKTRGQQVTLSCSPISGHRSVSWYQQTPGQGLQFLFEYFSETQRNKGNFPGRFSGRQFSNSRSEMNVSTLELGDSALYLCASSPPSRDTIYFGEGSWLTVV.

The CDR3 DNA is TGTGCCAGCAGCATGAGGGGCCTCTCCTACGAGCAGTACTTC. This translates into CASSMRGLSYEQYF. The rearrangement links TRBV6-5 to TRBJ2-7, with D possibly called TRBD1 or TRBD2 (5 bases each). V lost 6 bases and J 0 bases, leaving 12 bases between the germline ends. Germline V gene sequence: CDR1 MNHEY, CDR2 SVGAGI. This CDR3 is built from 14 residues.